These 14 T cell receptor beta chains were sequenced from one sample in a study of shared clonotypes between healthy human individuals. Sequencing used immunoSEQ multiplex PCR; TCRdb keeps in-frame clones, though not all of them. The repertoire holds some 2.1 million clones, with roughly 94% as singletons. Naive CD8 cells comprised CD45RO-negative, CCR7-positively selected cells, excluding terminally differentiated effector memory CD45RA+ cells. Sequencing was performed on naive CD8+ T cells sorted from blood. The receptor source for this set is a man aged 18 to 29 in good health.

The rearrangement uses TRBV7-3 and TRBJ1-1, with D tentatively TRBD1 (6 bases). CDR3 size: 13 residues. Germline CDR1 and CDR2: SGHTA and FQGTGA. Deletions cut 4 bases from V and 5 bases from J, with 11 bases between. The CDR3 spells CASSWTVETEAFF. The CDR3 DNA reads TGTGCCAGCAGCTGGACAGTAGAGACTGAAGCTTTCTTT.

The chain links TRBV7-6 to TRBJ1-5; weak D call: TRBD1 (6 bases). Germline V CDR1 and CDR2: SGHVS, FNYEAQ. The V and J ends lost 5 bases and 4 bases respectively, with 18 bases between them. The CDR3 runs to 16 residues. The CDR3 loop is CASSVVRDIRNQPQHF. Here the CDR3 DNA reads TGTGCCAGCAGCGTCGTAAGGGACATACGGAATCAGCCCCAGCATTTT.

The J gene is TRBJ1-1, the V gene TRBV15; TRBD1 might be the D (5 bases). Trimming removed 4 bases at V and 1 base at J, with 7 bases between. Germline values: CDR1 LNHNV, CDR2 YYDKDF (reference sequence). The CDR3 length is 13 residues. DNA of the CDR3: TGTGCCACCAGCATTACAGGGAACACTGAAGCTTTCTTT. As protein: CATSITGNTEAFF. Filled out from reference TRBV15 and TRBJ1-1, the complete variable domain reads DAMVIQNPRYQVTQFGKPVTLSCSQTLNHNVMYWYQQKSSQAPKLLFHYYDKDFNNEADTPDNFQSRRPNTSFCFLDIRSPGLGDTAMYLCATSITGNTEAFFGQGTRLTVV.

V and J are TRBV7-3 and TRBJ2-1; D is ambiguous. Germline V lookup: CDR1 SGHTA, CDR2 FQGTGA. Between the trimmed V and J ends, which lost 4 bases and 7 bases, there was a span of 5 bases. The CDR3 sequence is 11 residues long. CDR3 DNA: TGTGCCAGCAGCTCCCAAAATGAGCAGTTCTTC. It codes for CASSSQNEQFF.

V and J are TRBV5-1 and TRBJ1-6; possible D gene TRBD1, 6 bases. V gave up 4 bases and J gave up 12 bases, with 14 bases separating them. This CDR3 has 13 amino acids. Germline V CDR1 and CDR2: SGHRS, YFSETQ. In nucleotides, the CDR3 is TGCGCCAGCAGCCTCCGGGACAACGGACCCCTCCACTTT. It translates to CASSLRDNGPLHF.

This clone has just one count. The chain is built from TRBV15 and TRBJ1-5; 8 bases line up with TRBD1. Germline values: CDR1 LNHNV, CDR2 YYDKDF (reference sequence). V was clipped by 4 bases and J by 3 bases; unmatched bases: 14. The CDR3 spans 18 residues. The CDR3 spells CATSTSQGAIPSNQPQHF. The CDR3 nucleotides are TGTGCCACCAGCACTTCCCAGGGGGCGATTCCTTCCAATCAGCCCCAGCATTTT. Full variable domain (outside the CDR3, taken from reference TRBV15 and TRBJ1-5): DAMVIQNPRYQVTQFGKPVTLSCSQTLNHNVMYWYQQKSSQAPKLLFHYYDKDFNNEADTPDNFQSRRPNTSFCFLDIRSPGLGDTAMYLCATSTSQGAIPSNQPQHFGDGTRLSIL.

The chain couples TRBV5-4 to TRBJ1-4, with 9 bases identical to TRBD1. This CDR3 contains 12 residues. Germline CDR1 SGHNT, CDR2 YYREEE (reference sequence). CDR3 sequence reads: CVWDRANEKLFF. The CDR3 coding sequence is TGTGTGTGGGACAGGGCTAATGAAAAACTGTTTTTT.

The chain uses TRBV10-3 and TRBJ1-2, with 9 bases aligning to TRBD1. Trimming at V came to 3 bases and at J to 8 bases, leaving 7 bases not matched to a gene. Germline-derived CDR1 and CDR2 are ENHRY and SYGVKD. The CDR3 runs 14 residues. The CDR3 reads CAISEGTGFGGYTF. The CDR3 region has the DNA TGTGCCATCAGTGAAGGGACAGGGTTTGGGGGCTACACCTTC.

The chain combines TRBV9 with TRBJ1-3; D gene unclear. V was trimmed by 3 bases and J by 3 bases, leaving 7 bases between them. The CDR3 covers 13 residues. Germline CDR1 is SGDLS and CDR2 is YYNGEE. Here the CDR3 reads CASSELDGNTIYF. The DNA of the CDR3 is TGTGCCAGCAGCGAACTAGATGGAAACACCATATATTTT.

The genes are TRBV2 and TRBJ2-7, with 7 bases lining up with TRBD1. The trim removed 3 bases at V and 3 bases at J, leaving 17 bases unmatched. The CDR3 runs 18 residues. CDR1 and CDR2 (germline): SNHLY, FYNNEI. CDR3 sequence: CASSDDAETGFRNYEQYF. The CDR3, as DNA: TGTGCCAGCAGTGACGATGCCGAGACAGGGTTTCGCAACTACGAGCAGTACTTC. Full variable domain (rest looked up from reference TRBV2 and TRBJ2-7): EPEVTQTPSHQVTQMGQEVILRCVPISNHLYFYWYRQILGQKVEFLVSFYNNEISEKSEIFDDQFSVERPDGSNFTLKIRSTKLEDSAMYFCASSDDAETGFRNYEQYFGPGTRLTVT.

This chain joins TRBV27 and TRBJ1-3; no clear D. Trimming took 0 bases from V and 2 from J, leaving 2 bases between them. Germline V gives CDR1 MNHEY, CDR2 SMNVEV (reference sequence). This CDR3 comprises 13 residues. CDR3 residues: CASSLSPGNTIYF. Here the CDR3 DNA reads TGTGCCAGCAGTTTATCTCCTGGAAACACCATATATTTT.

The count of this clone is one. The chain combines TRBV7-9 with TRBJ1-1, with 8 bases fitting TRBD1. The CDR3 loop spans 16 amino acids. With V trimmed by 5 bases and J by 4 bases, 12 bases remained unmatched. Germline-derived CDR1 and CDR2 are SEHNR and FQNEAQ (reference sequence). The CDR3: CASSPPTGAVVTEAFF. In DNA form, the CDR3 reads TGTGCCAGCAGCCCTCCGACAGGGGCGGTCGTCACTGAAGCTTTCTTT.

V is TRBV6-5 and J is TRBJ2-1; tentative D call: TRBD2 (6 bases). Deletions cut 6 bases from V and 9 bases from J, with 15 bases between. This CDR3 has 13 residues. Germline values: CDR1 MNHEY, CDR2 SVGAGI. CDR3 DNA sequence: TGTGCCAGCAGCCCCGGGGGAGAGGGTGAGCAGTTCTTC. Protein sequence: CASSPGGEGEQFF.

The chain has TRBV15 and TRBJ2-7, with D tentatively TRBD2 (6 bases). From germline, CDR1 is LNHNV and CDR2 YYDKDF (reference sequence). Trimming cost V 6 bases and J 4 bases, with 19 bases left between them. This CDR3 region has 15 residues. CDR3 bases: TGTGCCACCAGTCCGAGTGTGGGGGAGGAATACGAGCAGTACTTC. Encoded protein: CATSPSVGEEYEQYF.